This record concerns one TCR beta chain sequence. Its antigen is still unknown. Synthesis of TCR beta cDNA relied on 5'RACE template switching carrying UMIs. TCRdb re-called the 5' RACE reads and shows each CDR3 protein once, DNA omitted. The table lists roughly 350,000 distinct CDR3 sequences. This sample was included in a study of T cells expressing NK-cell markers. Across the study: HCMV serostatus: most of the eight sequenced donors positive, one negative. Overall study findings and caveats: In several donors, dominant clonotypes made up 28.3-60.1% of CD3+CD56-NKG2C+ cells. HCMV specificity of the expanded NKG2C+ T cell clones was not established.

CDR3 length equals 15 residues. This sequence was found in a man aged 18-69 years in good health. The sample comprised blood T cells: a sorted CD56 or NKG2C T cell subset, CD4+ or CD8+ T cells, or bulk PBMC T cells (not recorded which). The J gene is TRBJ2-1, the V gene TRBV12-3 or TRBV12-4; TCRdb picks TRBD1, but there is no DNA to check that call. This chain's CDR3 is CAIRFSGGTYNEQFF.